Listed below are T cell receptor beta chains from one sample, sequenced in a study of early T cells in non-severe SARS-CoV-2 infection. MiXCR, run by TCRdb on the 5' RACE reads, gives a single entry per CDR3 protein. This sample has roughly 49,000 distinct CDR3 sequences; over 3.5% occur once, and the top ten carry around 5.5%. Source material: whole blood. These receptors all stem from an adult who was a healthcare worker with PCR-confirmed SARS-CoV-2 infection or an uninfected control (not recorded which). CDR3s include the opening cysteine and the closing phenylalanine or tryptophan. The D gene is left open where the match is weak. Rows may omit the clone size; those that give it use once, few, many or a size class.

d_call: .
clone_size: .
v_call: TRBV5-1
j_call: TRBJ1-1
cdr3_length: 14
cdr3_nt: TGCGCCAGCAGCACGGGCAGGGGTCACACTGAAGCTTTCTTT
cdr3_aa: CASSTGRGHTEAFF

d_call: .
clone_size: many
v_call: TRBV29-1
j_call: TRBJ1-1
cdr3_length: 14
cdr3_nt: TGCAGCGTTGAACTACAGGTAGGAAACACTGAAGCTTTCTTT
cdr3_aa: CSVELQVGNTEAFF

d_call: TRBD1
clone_size: many
v_call: TRBV7-9
j_call: TRBJ1-5
cdr3_length: 16
cdr3_nt: TGTGCCAGCAGCTTAGCGCTGGGACAGGGGAATCAGCCCCAGCATTTT
cdr3_aa: CASSLALGQGNQPQHF

d_call: TRBD1
clone_size: many
v_call: TRBV7-9
j_call: TRBJ1-4
cdr3_length: 16
cdr3_nt: TGTGCCAGCAGCCTCCGGACAGGCCTCACTAATGAAAAACTGTTTTTT
cdr3_aa: CASSLRTGLTNEKLFF

d_call: .
clone_size: .
v_call: TRBV7-2
j_call: TRBJ2-7
cdr3_length: 14
cdr3_nt: TGTGCCAGCAGACTGGACTCGAAATCCTACGAGCAGTACTTC
cdr3_aa: CASRLDSKSYEQYF

d_call: TRBD1
clone_size: many
v_call: TRBV18
j_call: TRBJ1-1
cdr3_length: 15
cdr3_nt: TGTGCCAGCTCACCTCGGACAGGGGGGAACACTGAAGCTTTCTTT
cdr3_aa: CASSPRTGGNTEAFF

d_call: .
clone_size: .
v_call: TRBV7-9
j_call: TRBJ2-7
cdr3_length: 16
cdr3_nt: TGTGCCAGCAGCTCACCAAAAGGCGAGAGTCACTACGAGCAGTACTTC
cdr3_aa: CASSSPKGESHYEQYF

d_call: TRBD1
clone_size: few
v_call: TRBV10-3
j_call: TRBJ1-2
cdr3_length: 14
cdr3_nt: TGTGCCATGACTGAAAGGACAGGGAACTATGGCTACACCTTC
cdr3_aa: CAMTERTGNYGYTF

d_call: TRBD1
clone_size: .
v_call: TRBV20-1
j_call: TRBJ2-7
cdr3_length: 14
cdr3_nt: TGCAGTGCTAGAGCGTTTCAGGGGGCATCCGAGCAGTACTTC
cdr3_aa: CSARAFQGASEQYF

d_call: .
clone_size: many
v_call: TRBV5-1
j_call: TRBJ2-6
cdr3_length: 17
cdr3_nt: TGCGCCAGCAGCGGATGGACAGTTGTCTCTGGGGCCAACGTCCTGACTTTC
cdr3_aa: CASSGWTVVSGANVLTF

d_call: .
clone_size: many
v_call: TRBV14
j_call: TRBJ1-3
cdr3_length: 15
cdr3_nt: TGTGCCAGCAGCCAAGATCCCGGGACTGGAAACACCATATATTTT
cdr3_aa: CASSQDPGTGNTIYF

d_call: TRBD1
clone_size: many
v_call: TRBV20-1
j_call: TRBJ1-4
cdr3_length: 16
cdr3_nt: TGCAGTGCTAGCGCGACCCAAACAGGGGGCTATGAAAAACTGTTTTTT
cdr3_aa: CSASATQTGGYEKLFF

d_call: .
clone_size: many
v_call: TRBV7-8
j_call: TRBJ2-7
cdr3_length: 13
cdr3_nt: TGTGCCAGCAGCTTGGGACCGTTCTACGAGCAGTACTTC
cdr3_aa: CASSLGPFYEQYF

d_call: TRBD1
clone_size: many
v_call: TRBV24-1
j_call: TRBJ2-1
cdr3_length: 14
cdr3_nt: TGTGCCACCAGTGATTGGGACAGGGGGGATGAGCAGTTCTTC
cdr3_aa: CATSDWDRGDEQFF

d_call: .
clone_size: many
v_call: TRBV10-3
j_call: TRBJ1-3
cdr3_length: 16
cdr3_nt: TGTGCCATCAGTGATCCGGAGAGGCTGCCTAGGAACACCATATATTTT
cdr3_aa: CAISDPERLPRNTIYF

d_call: .
clone_size: many
v_call: TRBV24-1
j_call: TRBJ1-5
cdr3_length: 17
cdr3_nt: TGTGCCACCACCTGGGACGGCAGCTATTATAGCAATCAGCCCCAGCATTTT
cdr3_aa: CATTWDGSYYSNQPQHF

d_call: .
clone_size: .
v_call: TRBV12-5
j_call: TRBJ2-3
cdr3_length: 14
cdr3_nt: TGTGCTAGTGGTAAGGGGTTTAGCACAGATACGCAGTATTTT
cdr3_aa: CASGKGFSTDTQYF

d_call: .
clone_size: many
v_call: TRBV7-9
j_call: TRBJ1-4
cdr3_length: 17
cdr3_nt: TGTGCCAGCACCTTAGCCGTCAGAGCCGCAACTAATGAAAAACTGTTTTTT
cdr3_aa: CASTLAVRAATNEKLFF

d_call: TRBD2
clone_size: many
v_call: TRBV12-3/TRBV12-4
j_call: TRBJ2-7
cdr3_length: 13
cdr3_nt: TGTGCCACTGCCGGGACTAGCCACAACGAGCAGTACTTC
cdr3_aa: CATAGTSHNEQYF

d_call: .
clone_size: many
v_call: TRBV12-3/TRBV12-4
j_call: TRBJ1-5
cdr3_length: 14
cdr3_nt: TGTGCCAGCAGTTTTCAGGGAGTCAATCAGCCCCAGCATTTT
cdr3_aa: CASSFQGVNQPQHF

d_call: .
clone_size: many
v_call: TRBV4-1
j_call: TRBJ2-3
cdr3_length: 15
cdr3_nt: TGCGCCAGCAGCCAAGGGACTTTCCGCACAGATACGCAGTATTTT
cdr3_aa: CASSQGTFRTDTQYF

d_call: TRBD1
clone_size: .
v_call: TRBV12-3/TRBV12-4
j_call: TRBJ1-3
cdr3_length: 17
cdr3_nt: TGTGCCAGCAGTTTATTAGGGGGCGACTTCTCTGGAAACACCATATATTTT
cdr3_aa: CASSLLGGDFSGNTIYF

d_call: .
clone_size: many
v_call: TRBV6-1
j_call: TRBJ2-3
cdr3_length: 10
cdr3_nt: TGTGCCAGCGGTGAGTTGGCGCAGTATTTT
cdr3_aa: CASGELAQYF

d_call: .
clone_size: .
v_call: TRBV5-1
j_call: TRBJ2-3
cdr3_length: 13
cdr3_nt: TGCGCCAGCGCCGAGGGGCGATCAGATACGCAGTATTTT
cdr3_aa: CASAEGRSDTQYF

d_call: TRBD2
clone_size: few
v_call: TRBV3-1
j_call: TRBJ2-1
cdr3_length: 14
cdr3_nt: TGTGCCAGCAGCCAGACTAGCGGGATGAATGAGCAGTTCTTC
cdr3_aa: CASSQTSGMNEQFF

d_call: .
clone_size: many
v_call: TRBV5-5
j_call: TRBJ1-6
cdr3_length: 14
cdr3_nt: TGTGCCAGCAGCTTGGATCACGGCAGTTCACCCCTCCACTTT
cdr3_aa: CASSLDHGSSPLHF

d_call: .
clone_size: few
v_call: TRBV19
j_call: TRBJ2-7
cdr3_length: 15
cdr3_nt: TGTGCCAGTAGTATAGGTCGGGCCGACGCCGGAGGGCAGTACTTC
cdr3_aa: CASSIGRADAGGQYF

d_call: .
clone_size: many
v_call: TRBV19
j_call: TRBJ2-2
cdr3_length: 16
cdr3_nt: TGTGCCAGTAGTATCGGACTCCTATTGAACACCGGGGAGCTGTTTTTT
cdr3_aa: CASSIGLLLNTGELFF

d_call: TRBD1
clone_size: many
v_call: TRBV6-6
j_call: TRBJ1-5
cdr3_length: 14
cdr3_nt: TGTGCCAGCAGAACTAGACAGGGGGATCAGCCCCAGCATTTT
cdr3_aa: CASRTRQGDQPQHF